This TCR beta chain was obtained from a study of regulatory and conventional T cells in RAG deficiency. CDR3 size: 14 residues. The trim removed 7 bases at V and 3 bases at J, leaving 5 bases unmatched. Germline CDR1 is SGHRS and CDR2 is YFSETQ. Blood CD4+ CD25-low CD127-high conventional T cells supplied the genomic DNA template. Turning to this clone: The antigen remains undetermined.

Study results and limitations: Compared with controls, unique Treg TCR beta sequences dropped roughly 94-fold in Omenn syndrome and CID/AS.

Sequencing was performed with immunoSEQ multiplex PCR; in TCRdb, only in-frame clones are kept and a portion is missing. The sample carries 20,000 to 25,000 clones, 95% to 96% recorded once. In addition, the sample was reused for a study of regulatory T cells. That paper notes: Amplification used 52 TRBV primers and 13 TRBJ primers.

This clonotype originated in a human donor in good health. The chain couples TRBV5-1 to TRBJ2-3; 10 bases map to TRBD2. The sample taken for sequencing was CD25- CD4+ T cells sorted from blood. The CDR3 reads CASLIAGGTDTQYF. The CDR3 nucleotides read TGCGCCAGCCTAATAGCGGGGGGTACAGATACGCAGTATTTT. The variable domain in full, with the rest retrieved from reference TRBV5-1 and TRBJ2-3, is KAGVTQTPRYLIKTRGQQVTLSCSPISGHRSVSWYQQTPGQGLQFLFEYFSETQRNKGNFPGRFSGRQFSNSRSEMNVSTLELGDSALYLCASLIAGGTDTQYFGPGTRLTVL.